The TCR beta chain under discussion was sequenced for a study of blood T cell repertoires in COVID-19. Study-wide context: Samples of COVID-19 (acute and convalescent) were obtained from the United States, Italy and Spain. Sources were T cells, B-cell-depleted T cells, or PBMCs; the material itself was cDNA or gDNA.

Original handling: Amplification of reference gene primers provided the estimated nucleated cell counts. The data were produced by immunoSEQ multiplex PCR, yet TCRdb's version contains in-frame clones alone and is incomplete. The DNA was the basis for D and trimming; V, J and clone size are from that table. The table shows more than 200,000 clones, with nearly 90% occurring only once. Trimming stripped 0 bases from V and 15 bases from J, with 11 bases between. CDR1 is SEHNR, CDR2 FQNEAQ, per germline (reference sequence). This CDR3 has 12 amino acids. The sequenced material came from peripheral blood. The clonotype was recovered from a man between 18 and 29 years old with active or convalescent COVID-19. The chain combines TRBV7-9 with TRBJ1-4; possible D gene TRBD1, 5 bases. The CDR3 coding sequence is TGTGCCAGCAGCTTAGCGGCAGGGCTAATGTTTTTT. This gives the protein CASSLAAGLMFF.